This T cell receptor beta chain was observed in a study of T cell responses to AZD1222 COVID-19 vaccine (dated by TCRdb to the early 2020s). Regarding the research as a whole: A total of 233 trial participants underwent TCR sequencing, of whom roughly 210 had received two doses of AZD1222 and about 26 had received two doses of the MenACWY control vaccine. Trial participants were enrolled by age into subgroups of 18-55, 56-69 and 70-plus years, and 148, 28 and 57 TCR-sequenced participants, respectively, were included in these subgroups. Here is what the overall study found, with its caveats: No day 14 peak-response samples were available, so repertoires were characterized only after the peak T cell response. Vaccine-associated CD4 TCRs spanned the whole spike protein, with dominant responses in regions 160-218 and 743-854. Participants were mostly white British, with more females than males. The authors suggested clonal diversity may have been underestimated. Conclusions about previously exposed vaccinees are limited, since just 6 or 7 AZD1222 recipients were seropositive for SARS-CoV-2 at baseline. After two AZD1222 doses, spike-specific TCR breadth and depth were significantly higher than at day 0 and than in MenACWY recipients. Reportedly, almost half of the unique spike-specific TCRs recognized epitopes lying outside the regions that are mutated in the B.1.351 and B.1.1.7 variants. The 56-69-year group was small, and its depth increase did not reach significance, likely because of low power.

The CDR3 regions of human TCRbeta chains were subjected to immunosequencing. Turning to the authors' computational methods: Repertoire TCRs were checked for matches against a reference library of SARS-CoV-2-specific TCRs that had been generated using the MIRA antigen-specificity platform. Breadth was defined as the fraction of unique TCRs that were SARS-CoV-2-associated, and depth was defined as the fraction of total T cells that were SARS-CoV-2-associated. Using the MIRA data, every spike-specific TCR was mapped to the spike region that the TCR reacted to and assigned to either a CD4 or a CD8 class. Log10-transformed breadth and depth values were compared by one-way ANOVA with Sidak's multiple comparisons tests. The table comes from immuneACCESS by way of TCRdb, which keeps in-frame sequences with V and J called. Part of the clones is missing from these tables; in studies checked, under half for an unresolved V gene and the rest for unknown reasons. The D gene and trimming were derived from the DNA, and the V and J assignments and clone size from that table. The sample table shows approximately 180,000 clones, and over 85% are seen once. Jointly, the top ten make up about 1% of the sample.

The germline V gene encodes CDR1 SQVTM and CDR2 ANQGSEA. Germline trimming amounts to 0 bases on V and 13 bases on J, with 8 as the count of junction bases outside the gene matches. The CDR3, cysteine through phenylalanine, is 14 amino acids long. The sequence is cut down to CDR3 DNA, 42 bases in frame from base 1. Reading the label with the study, this specimen's time point is: about 28 days (+/-7) after the second vaccine dose. Sample treatment or condition, as interpreted from the label and publication: meningococcal conjugate vaccine given as trial control. The vaccinee samples were drawn from two UK trials, COV001 and COV002, one of which was a single-blind randomized controlled phase 2/3 trial testing AZD1222 (ChAdOx1 nCoV-19) in healthy adults. For TCRbeta chain sequencing, PBMC samples from trial participants were taken at day 0 and at day 28 after the second dose. This clone was recorded once. The specificity of this receptor is unknown. Qualities for individual bases were not recorded, and no much larger clone is one base off.

The source is an adult who received the MenACWY meningococcal vaccine as a control. Sequenced material: peripheral blood, taken 28 days after the second dose of the MenACWY control vaccine. The sequence links TRBV29-1 to TRBJ2-1; a stretch of 11 junction bases matches TRBD1. The sequenced DNA is TGCAGCGTTGAAGATCAGGGACAGGGGGGAATACAGTTCTTC. The encoded protein is CSVEDQGQGGIQFF.